What follows are 11 T cell receptor beta chains derived from one specimen sequenced in a study of blood T cell repertoires in COVID-19 (TCRdb year 2020). The library was made by the immunoSEQ multiplex PCR assay. TCRdb took over this immuneACCESS table, retaining in-frame rearrangements with V and J assigned. Such tables are incomplete; in checked studies, under half of the missing clones stem from an unresolved V gene, and the remainder is unexplained. In this sample the table shows fewer than 200,000 clones, about four fifths of which occur a single time. The top ten constitute approximately 7.1% of the sample. The specimen sequenced was peripheral blood. These receptors came from a human donor in a cohort sampled during active COVID-19.

In its sample, this clone was seen once. This chain joins TRBV29-1 and TRBJ1-5; maybe TRBD1 (5 bases). CDR3 size: 18 residues. Between the trimmed V and J ends, which lost 2 bases and 4 bases, there was a span of 24 bases. Germline CDR1 is SQVTM and CDR2 is ANQGSEA. CDR3 DNA: TGCAGCGTTGAACCCCCTTTGGGGGGATCGATAGCAAATCAGCCCCAGCATTTT. The encoded protein is CSVEPPLGGSIANQPQHF. The full variable domain, completed using reference TRBV29-1 and TRBJ1-5, is SAVISQKPSRDICQRGTSLTIQCQVDSQVTMMFWYRQQPGQSLTLIATANQGSEATYESGFVIDKFPISRPNLTFSTLTVSNMSPEDSSIYLCSVEPPLGGSIANQPQHFGDGTRLSIL.

The rearrangement joins TRBV5-5 to TRBJ2-7; TRBD1 aligns across 9 bases. CDR3 size: 13 residues. CDR1 is SGHKS and CDR2 is YYEKEE in the germline V gene (reference sequence). Trimming at V came to 5 bases and at J to 2 bases, leaving 2 bases not matched to a gene. The chain's CDR3 is CASSRQGAYEQYF. CDR3 nucleotide sequence: TGTGCCAGCAGTCGACAGGGGGCCTACGAGCAGTACTTC.

DNA of the CDR3: TGTGCCAGCAGTTTCCCGGGCGGGCACGAGCAGTACTTC. Translation: CASSFPGGHEQYF. This rearrangement joins TRBV13 to TRBJ2-7; TRBD2 might be the D (5 bases). The V end was cut by 6 bases, the J end by 5 bases, with 14 bases between. Germline lookup yields CDR1 PRHDT and CDR2 FYEKMQ (reference sequence). This CDR3 has 13 amino acids.

The rearrangement uses TRBV5-5 and TRBJ2-5; 8 positions agree with TRBD2. The CDR3 spans 13 residues. CDR1 SGHKS and CDR2 YYEKEE come from the germline V gene (reference sequence). V lost 4 bases to trimming and J lost 3 bases; unmatched junction nucleotides: 2. The CDR3 sequence is CASSAGLEETQYF. The CDR3 DNA reads TGTGCCAGCAGCGCGGGACTAGAAGAGACCCAGTACTTC.

This clone was recorded only once. The chain is built from TRBV5-1 and TRBJ1-1; D is unresolved. Germline-derived CDR1 and CDR2 are SGHRS and YFSETQ. This CDR3 region has 14 residues. V lost 0 bases, J lost 4 bases, and 10 bases lay in between. The CDR3: CASSLVVHATEAFF. The CDR3 region has the DNA TGCGCCAGCAGCTTGGTAGTTCATGCCACTGAAGCTTTCTTT.

The chain carries TRBV5-6 and TRBJ2-3; 11 bases match TRBD2. V lost 0 bases and J lost 7; bases outside the gene matches: 1. This CDR3 spans 14 amino acids. Germline V gives CDR1 SGHDT, CDR2 YYEEEE. In nucleotides, the CDR3 is TGTGCCAGCAGCTTGGGACTAGCGGGGAATACGCAGTATTTT. Translation: CASSLGLAGNTQYF.

The rearrangement uses TRBV3-1 (or the pseudogene TRBV3-2) and TRBJ2-3; D gene unclear. CDR1 is LGHDT, CDR2 YNNKEL, per germline (reference sequence). The CDR3 is 16 residues long. V lost 3 bases and J 0 bases, leaving 13 bases between the germline ends. CDR3 residues: CASSHRISSSTDTQYF. The CDR3 bases are TGTGCCAGCAGCCATAGGATCTCTAGTAGCACAGATACGCAGTATTTT.

The J gene is TRBJ1-3, the V gene TRBV9; D possibly corresponds to TRBD1 (5 bases). Trimming took off 2 bases at V and 4 bases at J, with 19 bases between the two ends. Per germline, CDR1 SGDLS and CDR2 YYNGEE. This CDR3 has 17 residues. DNA of the CDR3: TGTGCCAGCAGCGTTTACCCTACGGGGGTTGCCGGAAACACCATATATTTT. This codes for CASSVYPTGVAGNTIYF.

The chain recombines TRBV4-1 with TRBJ2-1; possibly TRBD1 for D (7 bases). The CDR3 consists of 13 residues. V lost 2 bases to trimming and J lost 9 bases, with 11 bases between them. Germline loops: CDR1 MGHRA, CDR2 YSYEKL. The CDR3 DNA follows: TGCGCCAGCAGCCAACCCAGGGGGGCTGAGCAGTTCTTC. The encoded protein is CASSQPRGAEQFF.

This clone was seen a single time. The chain is built from TRBV5-6 and TRBJ2-3, with 9 nucleotides matching TRBD2. Germline CDR1 reads SGHDT; CDR2 reads YYEEEE. V was pared by 0 bases and J by 4 bases, with 6 bases of the junction left unmatched. The CDR3 consists of 16 residues. CDR3 amino acids: CASSLVMRGGPDTQYF. CDR3 bases: TGTGCCAGCAGCTTGGTGATGCGGGGGGGCCCAGATACGCAGTATTTT.

V usage is TRBV30 and J usage is TRBJ2-2; no definite D call. The V gene's germline CDR1 is GTSNPN and CDR2 SVGIG (reference sequence). The CDR3 sequence is 13 residues long. Between the trimmed V and J ends, which lost 5 bases and 4 bases, there was a span of 11 bases. CDR3 sequence: CAWQALGTGELFF. Written as DNA, the CDR3 is TGTGCCTGGCAGGCGTTGGGCACCGGGGAGCTGTTTTTT.